The sequence of this T cell receptor beta chain was determined in a study of regulatory T cells in long-lasting Graves disease. General study results and limits: Owing to a sample size that was small, accuracy may have been reduced.

The CDR3 covers 13 residues. Germline-derived CDR1 and CDR2 are SGHTA and FQGTGA. V lost 5 bases and J 4 bases, leaving 10 bases between the germline ends. Arm-PCR of CDR3 regions and iRepertoire HTBI primers were used to build TCR beta libraries. TCRdb itself ran the multiplex PCR reads through MiXCR, one entry per CDR3 protein. This table has approximately 470,000 distinct CDR3 sequences, about a sixth appearing once. This clonotype was counted at least ten times. Antigen unknown. Time point of the sample: newly diagnosed GD, antithyroid drugs for less than 3 months. The authors made the TCR library using RNA they extracted from PBMCs. These data are also associated with another study on T cells in Graves' hyperthyroidism and ophthalmopathy. That paper states: Most thyroid clonotypes with frequency above 0.001 were detected in blood. Ophthalmopathy stood apart from stable hyperthyroidism in a 13 V-J model.

V gene TRBV7-3 combines with J gene TRBJ2-3; D remains ambiguous. The receptor comes from a man aged 40-55 years with Graves disease. This specimen consisted of peripheral blood mononuclear cells (PBMCs), obtained at new diagnosis, from a patient treated with antithyroid drugs. The CDR3 sequence is CASSPNPADTQYF. DNA for the CDR3: TGTGCCAGCAGCCCCAACCCAGCAGATACGCAGTATTTT.